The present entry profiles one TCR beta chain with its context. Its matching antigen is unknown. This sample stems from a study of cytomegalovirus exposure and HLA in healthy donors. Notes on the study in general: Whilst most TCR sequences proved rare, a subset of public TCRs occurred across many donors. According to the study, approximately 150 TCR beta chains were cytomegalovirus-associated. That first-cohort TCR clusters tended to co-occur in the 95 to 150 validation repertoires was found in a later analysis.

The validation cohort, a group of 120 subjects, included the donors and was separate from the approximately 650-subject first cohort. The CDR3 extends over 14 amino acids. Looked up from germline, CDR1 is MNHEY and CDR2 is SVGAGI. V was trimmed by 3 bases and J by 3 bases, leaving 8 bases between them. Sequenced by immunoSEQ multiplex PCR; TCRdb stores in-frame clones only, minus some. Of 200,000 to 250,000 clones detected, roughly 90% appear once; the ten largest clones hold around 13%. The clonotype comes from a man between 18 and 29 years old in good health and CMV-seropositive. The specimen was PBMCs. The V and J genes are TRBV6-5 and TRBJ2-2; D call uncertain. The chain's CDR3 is CASSYNYHTGELFF. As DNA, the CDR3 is TGTGCCAGCAGTTATAACTACCACACCGGGGAGCTGTTTTTT.